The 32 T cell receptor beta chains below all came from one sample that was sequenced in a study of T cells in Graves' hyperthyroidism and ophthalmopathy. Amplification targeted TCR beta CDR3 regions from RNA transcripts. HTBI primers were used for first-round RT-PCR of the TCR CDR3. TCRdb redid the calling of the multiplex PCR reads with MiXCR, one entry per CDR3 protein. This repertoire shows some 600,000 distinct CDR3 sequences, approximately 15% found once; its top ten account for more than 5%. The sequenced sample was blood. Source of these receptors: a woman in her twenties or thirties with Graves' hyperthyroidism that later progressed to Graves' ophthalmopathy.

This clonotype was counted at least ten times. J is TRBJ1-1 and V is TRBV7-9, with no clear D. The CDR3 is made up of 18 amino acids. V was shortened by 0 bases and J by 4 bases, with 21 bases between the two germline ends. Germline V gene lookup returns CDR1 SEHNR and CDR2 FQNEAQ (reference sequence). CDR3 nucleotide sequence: TGTGCCAGCAGCTTAGCGCAGAGACGGCGTACTGCGAGCACTGAAGCTTTCTTT. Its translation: CASSLAQRRRTASTEAFF.

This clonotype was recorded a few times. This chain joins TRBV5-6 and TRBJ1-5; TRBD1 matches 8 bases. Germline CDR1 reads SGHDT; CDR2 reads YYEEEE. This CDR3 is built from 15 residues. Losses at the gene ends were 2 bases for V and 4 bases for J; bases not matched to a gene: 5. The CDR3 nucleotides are TGTGCCAGCAGCTTTTGGGACAGGAGAAATCAGCCCCAGCATTTT. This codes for CASSFWDRRNQPQHF.

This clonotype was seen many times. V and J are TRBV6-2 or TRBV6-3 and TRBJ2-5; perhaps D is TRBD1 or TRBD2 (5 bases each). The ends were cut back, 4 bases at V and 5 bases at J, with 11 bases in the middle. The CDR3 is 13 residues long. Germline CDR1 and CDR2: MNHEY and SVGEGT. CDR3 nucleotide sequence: TGTGCCAGCAGTTTGATAGGGGAGGAGACCCAGTACTTC. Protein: CASSLIGEETQYF.

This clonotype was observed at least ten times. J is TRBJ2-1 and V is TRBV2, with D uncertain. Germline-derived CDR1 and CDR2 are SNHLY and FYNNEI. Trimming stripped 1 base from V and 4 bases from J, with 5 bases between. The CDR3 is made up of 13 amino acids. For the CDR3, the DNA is TGTGCCAGCAGTGAAGAGTATTACAATGAGCAGTTCTTC. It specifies CASSEEYYNEQFF.

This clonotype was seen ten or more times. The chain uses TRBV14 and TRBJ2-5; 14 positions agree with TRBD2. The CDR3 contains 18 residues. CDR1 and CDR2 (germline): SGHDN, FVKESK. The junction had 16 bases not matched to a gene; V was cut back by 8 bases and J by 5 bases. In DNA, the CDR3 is TGTGCCAGCGCCCGGACTAGCGGGAGGTCCCTGCCACTGGAGACCCAGTACTTC. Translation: CASARTSGRSLPLETQYF.

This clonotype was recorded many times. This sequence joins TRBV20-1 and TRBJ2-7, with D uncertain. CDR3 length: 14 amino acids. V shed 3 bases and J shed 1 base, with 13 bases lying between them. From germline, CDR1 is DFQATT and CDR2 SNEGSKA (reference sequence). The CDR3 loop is CSAREITVSYEQYF. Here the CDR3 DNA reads TGCAGTGCTAGGGAGATTACGGTATCCTACGAGCAGTACTTC.

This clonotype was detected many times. The CDR3: CASGDSTNTEAFF. The CDR3 nucleotides read TGTGCCAGCGGAGACTCGACTAACACTGAAGCTTTCTTT. V gene TRBV13 combines with J gene TRBJ1-1; D unclear. The V end lost 8 bases, the J end lost 2 bases, and 12 bases lay between the germline ends. The CDR3 sequence is 13 residues long. CDR1 is PRHDT, CDR2 FYEKMQ, per germline (reference sequence). Full variable domain (outside the CDR3, taken from reference TRBV13 and TRBJ1-1): AAGVIQSPRHLIKEKRETATLKCYPIPRHDTVYWYQQGPGQDPQFLISFYEKMQSDKGSIPDRFSAQQFSDYHSELNMSSLELGDSALYFCASGDSTNTEAFFGQGTRLTVV.

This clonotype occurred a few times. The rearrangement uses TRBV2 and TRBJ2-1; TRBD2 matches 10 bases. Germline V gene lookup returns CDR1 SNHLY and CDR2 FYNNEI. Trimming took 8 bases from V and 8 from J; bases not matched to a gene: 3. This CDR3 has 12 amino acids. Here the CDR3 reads CASLAGGDEQFF. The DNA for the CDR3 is TGTGCCAGCTTAGCGGGGGGAGATGAGCAGTTCTTC.

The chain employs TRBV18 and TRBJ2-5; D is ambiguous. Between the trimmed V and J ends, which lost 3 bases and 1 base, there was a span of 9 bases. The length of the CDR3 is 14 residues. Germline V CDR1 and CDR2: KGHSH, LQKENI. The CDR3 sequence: CASSPRSFQETQYF. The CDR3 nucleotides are TGTGCCAGCTCACCCCGATCTTTCCAAGAGACCCAGTACTTC. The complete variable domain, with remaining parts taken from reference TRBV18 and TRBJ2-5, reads NAGVMQNPRHLVRRRGQEARLRCSPMKGHSHVYWYRQLPEEGLKFMVYLQKENIIDESGMPKERFSAEFPKEGPSILRIQQVVRGDSAAYFCASSPRSFQETQYFGPGTRLLVL.

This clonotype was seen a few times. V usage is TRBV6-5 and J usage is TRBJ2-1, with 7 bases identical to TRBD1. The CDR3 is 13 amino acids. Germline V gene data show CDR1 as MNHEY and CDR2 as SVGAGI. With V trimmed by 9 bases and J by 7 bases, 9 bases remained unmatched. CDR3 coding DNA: TGTGCCAGTATGGGGTTCAGGGGGAATGAGCAGTTCTTC. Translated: CASMGFRGNEQFF.

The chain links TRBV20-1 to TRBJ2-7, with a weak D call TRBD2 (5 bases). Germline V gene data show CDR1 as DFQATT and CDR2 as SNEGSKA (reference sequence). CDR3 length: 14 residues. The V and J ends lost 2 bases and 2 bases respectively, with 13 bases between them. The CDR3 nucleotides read TGCAGTGCTAGATCCGGGATTCAGACCTACGAGCAGTACTTC. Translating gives CSARSGIQTYEQYF.

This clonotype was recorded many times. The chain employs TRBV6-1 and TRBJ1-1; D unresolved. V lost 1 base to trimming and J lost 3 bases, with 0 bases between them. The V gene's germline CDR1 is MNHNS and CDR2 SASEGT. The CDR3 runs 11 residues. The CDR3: CASSEDTEAFF. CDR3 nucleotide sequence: TGTGCCAGCAGTGAAGACACTGAAGCTTTCTTT.

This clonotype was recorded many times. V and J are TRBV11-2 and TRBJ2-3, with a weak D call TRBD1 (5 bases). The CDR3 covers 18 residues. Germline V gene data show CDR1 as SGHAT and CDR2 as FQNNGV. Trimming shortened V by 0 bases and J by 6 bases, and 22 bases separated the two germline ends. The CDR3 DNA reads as TGTGCCAGCAGCTTAGACTTCCAGAGGCAGGGAATAGGGGATACGCAGTATTTT. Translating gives CASSLDFQRQGIGDTQYF.

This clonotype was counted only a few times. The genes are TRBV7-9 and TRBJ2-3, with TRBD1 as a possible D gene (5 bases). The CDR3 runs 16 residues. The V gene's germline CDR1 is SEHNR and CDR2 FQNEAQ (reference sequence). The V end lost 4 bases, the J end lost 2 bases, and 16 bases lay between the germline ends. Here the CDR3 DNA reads TGTGCCAGCAGCTATTCCCAGGACACTTTCACAGATACGCAGTATTTT. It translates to CASSYSQDTFTDTQYF.

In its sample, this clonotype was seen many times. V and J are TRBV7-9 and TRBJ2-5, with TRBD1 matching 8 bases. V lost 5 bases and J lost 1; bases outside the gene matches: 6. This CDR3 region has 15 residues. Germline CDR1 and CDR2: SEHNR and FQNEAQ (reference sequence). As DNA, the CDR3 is TGTGCCAGCAGCCCGACAGGGGAGGTCCAAGAGACCCAGTACTTC. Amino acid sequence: CASSPTGEVQETQYF. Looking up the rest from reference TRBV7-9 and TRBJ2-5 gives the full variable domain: DTGVSQNPRHKITKRGQNVTFRCDPISEHNRLYWYRQTLGQGPEFLTYFQNEAQLEKSRLLSDRFSAERPKGSFSTLEIQRTEQGDSAMYLCASSPTGEVQETQYFGPGTRLLVL.

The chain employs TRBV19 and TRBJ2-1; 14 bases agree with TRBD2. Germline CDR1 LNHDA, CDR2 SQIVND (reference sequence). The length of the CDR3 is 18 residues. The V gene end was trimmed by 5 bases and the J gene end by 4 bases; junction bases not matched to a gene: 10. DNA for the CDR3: TGTGCCAGTAGTCTCAAAGGACTAGCGGGAGGACTGTACAATGAGCAGTTCTTC. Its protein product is CASSLKGLAGGLYNEQFF.

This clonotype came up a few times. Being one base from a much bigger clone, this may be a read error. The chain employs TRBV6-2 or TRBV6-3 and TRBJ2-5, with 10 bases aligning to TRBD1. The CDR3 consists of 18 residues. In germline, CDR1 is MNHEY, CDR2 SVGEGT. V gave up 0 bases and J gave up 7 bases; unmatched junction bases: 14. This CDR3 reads CASSYSISGQGFGGTQYF. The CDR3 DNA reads TGTGCCAGCAGTTACTCGATTTCGGGACAGGGGTTTGGGGGGACCCAGTACTTC.

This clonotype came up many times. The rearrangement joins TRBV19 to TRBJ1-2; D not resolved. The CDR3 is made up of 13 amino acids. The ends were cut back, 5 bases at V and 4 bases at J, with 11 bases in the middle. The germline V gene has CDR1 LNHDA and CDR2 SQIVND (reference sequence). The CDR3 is CASSGPSGYGYTF. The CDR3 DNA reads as TGTGCCAGTAGTGGGCCCTCAGGCTATGGCTACACCTTC.

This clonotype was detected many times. The CDR3 DNA sequence: TGTGCCAGCAGCTTAGTCGGGGGAAGCAATCAGCCCCAGCATTTT. The encoded protein is CASSLVGGSNQPQHF. J is TRBJ1-5 and V is TRBV7-2; D is possibly TRBD1 (5 bases). V shed 1 base and J shed 1 base, with 8 bases lying between them. The germline V gene encodes CDR1 SGHTA and CDR2 FQGNSA. This CDR3 contains 15 residues.

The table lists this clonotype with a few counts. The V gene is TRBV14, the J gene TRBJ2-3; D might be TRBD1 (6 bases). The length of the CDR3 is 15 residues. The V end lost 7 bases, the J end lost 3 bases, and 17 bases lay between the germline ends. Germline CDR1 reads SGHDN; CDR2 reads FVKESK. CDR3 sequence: CASNPGQGKTDTQYF. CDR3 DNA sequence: TGTGCCAGCAATCCCGGCCAGGGGAAAACAGATACGCAGTATTTT.

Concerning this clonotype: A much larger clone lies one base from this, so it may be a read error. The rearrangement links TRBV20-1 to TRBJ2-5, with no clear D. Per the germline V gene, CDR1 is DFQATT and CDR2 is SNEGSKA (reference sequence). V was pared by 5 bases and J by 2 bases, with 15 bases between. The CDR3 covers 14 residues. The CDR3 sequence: CSASPAASQETQYF. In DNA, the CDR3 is TGCAGTGCTTCTCCAGCTGCGTCTCAAGAGACCCAGTACTTC.

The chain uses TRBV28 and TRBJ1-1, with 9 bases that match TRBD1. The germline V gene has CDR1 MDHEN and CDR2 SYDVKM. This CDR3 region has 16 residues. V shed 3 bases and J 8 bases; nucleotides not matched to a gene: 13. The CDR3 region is CASSFTLGTGLAEAFF. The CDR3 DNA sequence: TGTGCCAGCAGTTTCACTTTAGGGACAGGGCTTGCCGAAGCTTTCTTT.

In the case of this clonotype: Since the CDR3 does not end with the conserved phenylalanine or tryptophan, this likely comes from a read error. This CDR3 reads CASSPGTGGAFL. DNA for the CDR3: TGTGCCAGCAGCCCCGGGACAGGGGGAGCTTTCCTT. The chain couples TRBV5-6 to TRBJ1-1; TRBD1 matches at 11 bases. V shed 4 bases, J shed 10 bases, and the junction held 3 bases outside the gene matches. Germline CDR1 reads SGHDT; CDR2 reads YYEEEE. The CDR3 runs to 12 residues.

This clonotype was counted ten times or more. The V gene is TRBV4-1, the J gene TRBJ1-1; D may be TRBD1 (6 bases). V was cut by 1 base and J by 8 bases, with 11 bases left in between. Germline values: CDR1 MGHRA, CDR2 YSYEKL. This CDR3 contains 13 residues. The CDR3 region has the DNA TGCGCCAGCAGCCAAGTCGAGCAGGGGGAAGCTTTCTTT. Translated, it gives CASSQVEQGEAFF.

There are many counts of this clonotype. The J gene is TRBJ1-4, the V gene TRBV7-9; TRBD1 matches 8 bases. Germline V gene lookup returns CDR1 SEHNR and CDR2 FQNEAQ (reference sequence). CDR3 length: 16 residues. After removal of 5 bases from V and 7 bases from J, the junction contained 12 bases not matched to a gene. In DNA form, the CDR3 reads TGTGCCAGCAGCACCCCTCGGGGCAGGGGGCCTGAAAAACTGTTTTTT. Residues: CASSTPRGRGPEKLFF.

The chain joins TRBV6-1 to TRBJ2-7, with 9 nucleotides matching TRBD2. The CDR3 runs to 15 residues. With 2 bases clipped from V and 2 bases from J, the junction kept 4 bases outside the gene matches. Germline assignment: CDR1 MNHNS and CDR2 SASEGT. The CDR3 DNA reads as TGTGCCAGCAGTGAACAGGCTAGCGGGGCCTACGAGCAGTACTTC. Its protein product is CASSEQASGAYEQYF.

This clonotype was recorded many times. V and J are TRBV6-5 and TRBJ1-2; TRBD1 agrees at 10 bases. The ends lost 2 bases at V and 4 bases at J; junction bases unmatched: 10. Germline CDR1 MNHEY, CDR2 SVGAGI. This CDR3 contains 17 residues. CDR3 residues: CASSYDLPGQGTYGYTF. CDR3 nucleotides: TGTGCCAGCAGTTACGATCTCCCGGGACAGGGGACCTATGGCTACACCTTC.

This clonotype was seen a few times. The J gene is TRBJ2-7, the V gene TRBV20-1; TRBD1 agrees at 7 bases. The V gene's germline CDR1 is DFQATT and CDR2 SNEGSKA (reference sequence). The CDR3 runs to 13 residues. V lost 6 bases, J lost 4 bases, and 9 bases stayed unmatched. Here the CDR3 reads CSAILQGKYEQYF. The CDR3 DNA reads TGCAGTGCCATTTTACAGGGGAAATACGAGCAGTACTTC.

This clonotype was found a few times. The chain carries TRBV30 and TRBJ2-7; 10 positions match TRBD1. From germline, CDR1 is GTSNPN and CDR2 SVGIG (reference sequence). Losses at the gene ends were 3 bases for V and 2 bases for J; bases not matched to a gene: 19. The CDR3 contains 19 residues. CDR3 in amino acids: CAWSPWETGGSGTTYEQYF. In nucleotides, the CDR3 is TGTGCCTGGAGCCCCTGGGAGACAGGGGGCTCCGGGACTACCTACGAGCAGTACTTC.

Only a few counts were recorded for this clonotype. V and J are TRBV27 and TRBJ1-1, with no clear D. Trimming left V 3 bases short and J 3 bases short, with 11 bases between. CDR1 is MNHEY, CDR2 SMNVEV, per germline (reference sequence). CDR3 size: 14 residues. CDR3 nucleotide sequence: TGTGCCAGCAGTTTTGGGGTTAGGGACACTGAAGCTTTCTTT. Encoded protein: CASSFGVRDTEAFF.

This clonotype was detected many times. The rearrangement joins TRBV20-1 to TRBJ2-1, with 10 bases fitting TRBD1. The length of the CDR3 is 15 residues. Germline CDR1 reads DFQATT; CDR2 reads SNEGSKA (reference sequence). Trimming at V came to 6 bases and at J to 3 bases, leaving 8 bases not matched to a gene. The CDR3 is CSATTGTGDYNEQFF. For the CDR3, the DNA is TGCAGTGCCACAACCGGGACAGGGGACTACAATGAGCAGTTCTTC.

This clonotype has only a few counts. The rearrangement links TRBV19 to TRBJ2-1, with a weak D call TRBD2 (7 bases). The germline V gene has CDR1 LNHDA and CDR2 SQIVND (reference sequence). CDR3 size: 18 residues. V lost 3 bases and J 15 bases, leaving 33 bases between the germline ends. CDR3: CASSIGGLGLPVSSLRFF. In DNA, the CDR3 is TGTGCCAGTAGTATTGGGGGGCTGGGACTACCCGTAAGTTCGCTGCGGTTCTTC.